This paragraph covers one T cell receptor beta chain sequence. These data belong to a study of blood T cell repertoires in COVID-19. Looking at the study overall: The samples span acute and convalescent COVID-19 from the United States, Italy and Spain. From T cells, B-cell-depleted T cells, or PBMCs came the material, which was cDNA or gDNA.

Source study methods: How many nucleated cells were present was estimated from reference gene primer amplification. The assay was immunoSEQ multiplex PCR, and TCRdb's table has in-frame clones only and misses some. V, J and clone size were drawn from that table, and D and trimming were deduced from the DNA. Among about 140,000 clones listed, less than 80% were seen once. The CDR3 is made up of 16 amino acids. Trimming took off 1 base at V and 0 bases at J, with 8 bases between the two ends. CDR1 SGHNT and CDR2 YYREEE come from the germline V gene (reference sequence). The origin of this receptor is a woman older than 75 with active or convalescent COVID-19. The material sequenced was peripheral blood. The V call is TRBV5-4, the J call TRBJ2-6; tentatively, D is TRBD1 (5 bases). CDR3 sequence (DNA): TGTGCCAGCAGCTTGACAGGCGGCTCTGGGGCCAACGTCCTGACTTTC. It encodes CASSLTGGSGANVLTF.